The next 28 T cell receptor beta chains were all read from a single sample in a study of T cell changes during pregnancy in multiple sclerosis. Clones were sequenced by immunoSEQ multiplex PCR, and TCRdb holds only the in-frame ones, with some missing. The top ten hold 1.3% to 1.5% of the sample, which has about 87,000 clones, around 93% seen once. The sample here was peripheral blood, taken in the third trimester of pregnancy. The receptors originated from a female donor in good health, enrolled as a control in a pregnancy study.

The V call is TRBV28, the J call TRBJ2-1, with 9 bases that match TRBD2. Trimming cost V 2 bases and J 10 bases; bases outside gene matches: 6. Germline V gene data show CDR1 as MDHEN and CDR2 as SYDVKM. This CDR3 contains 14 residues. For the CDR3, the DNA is TGTGCCAGCAGTTTACCAGCGGGAGGTCGGGAGCAGTTCTTC. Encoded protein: CASSLPAGGREQFF.

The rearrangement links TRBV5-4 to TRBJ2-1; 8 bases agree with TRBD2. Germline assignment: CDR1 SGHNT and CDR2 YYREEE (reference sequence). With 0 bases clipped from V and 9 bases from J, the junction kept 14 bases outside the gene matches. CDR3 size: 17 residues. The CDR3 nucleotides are TGTGCCAGCAGCTTGGCCAAGGCTAGCGGGTTTGGGGGTGAGCAGTTCTTC. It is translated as CASSLAKASGFGGEQFF.

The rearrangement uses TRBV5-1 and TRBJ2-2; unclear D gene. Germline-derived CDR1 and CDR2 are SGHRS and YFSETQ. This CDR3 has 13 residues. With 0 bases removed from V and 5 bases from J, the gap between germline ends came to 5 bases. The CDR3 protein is CASSLGPTGELFF. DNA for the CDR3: TGCGCCAGCAGCTTGGGTCCTACCGGGGAGCTGTTTTTT.

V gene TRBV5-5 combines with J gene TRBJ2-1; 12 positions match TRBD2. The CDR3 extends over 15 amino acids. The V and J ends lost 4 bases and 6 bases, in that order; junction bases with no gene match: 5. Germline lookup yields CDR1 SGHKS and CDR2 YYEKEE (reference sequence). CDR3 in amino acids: CASSPTSGSSNEQFF. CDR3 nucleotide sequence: TGTGCCAGCAGCCCGACTAGCGGGAGCTCCAATGAGCAGTTCTTC.

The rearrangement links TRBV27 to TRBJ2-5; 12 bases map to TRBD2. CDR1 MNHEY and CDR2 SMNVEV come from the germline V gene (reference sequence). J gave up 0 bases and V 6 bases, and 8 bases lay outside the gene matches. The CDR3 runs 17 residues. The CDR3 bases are TGTGCCAGCAGCAGGACTAGCGGGACTCCGTACCAAGAGACCCAGTACTTC. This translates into CASSRTSGTPYQETQYF.

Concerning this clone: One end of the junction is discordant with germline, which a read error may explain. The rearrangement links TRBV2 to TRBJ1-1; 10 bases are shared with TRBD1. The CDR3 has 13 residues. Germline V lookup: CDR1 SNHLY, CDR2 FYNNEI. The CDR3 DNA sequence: TGTGCCAGCAGGGGACAGGGGAGTACTGAAGCTCTCTTT. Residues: CASRGQGSTEALF. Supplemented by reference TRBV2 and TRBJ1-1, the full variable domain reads EPEVTQTPSHQVTQMGQEVILRCVPISNHLYFYWYRQILGQKVEFLVSFYNNEISEKSEIFDDQFSVERPDGSNFTLKIRSTKLEDSAMYFCASRGQGSTEALFGQGTRLTVV.

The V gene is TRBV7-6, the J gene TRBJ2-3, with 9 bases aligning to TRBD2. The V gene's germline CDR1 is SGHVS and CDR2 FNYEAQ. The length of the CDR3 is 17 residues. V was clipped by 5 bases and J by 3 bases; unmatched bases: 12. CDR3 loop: CASSPSRSGSGTDTQYF. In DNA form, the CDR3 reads TGTGCCAGCAGCCCGAGCCGTAGCGGGAGCGGGACAGATACGCAGTATTTT.

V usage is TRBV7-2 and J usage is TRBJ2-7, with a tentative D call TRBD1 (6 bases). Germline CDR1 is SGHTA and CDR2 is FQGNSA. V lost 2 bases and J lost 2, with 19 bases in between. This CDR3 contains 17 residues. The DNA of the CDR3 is TGTGCCAGCAGCTTAAACAACCGGGACACGGCCCCCTACGAGCAGTACTTC. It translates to CASSLNNRDTAPYEQYF.

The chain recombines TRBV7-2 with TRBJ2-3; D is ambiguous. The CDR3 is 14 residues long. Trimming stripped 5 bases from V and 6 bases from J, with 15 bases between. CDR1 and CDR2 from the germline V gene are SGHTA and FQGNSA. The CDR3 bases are TGTGCCAGCAGCCGAGGCCAGAGAACGGATACGCAGTATTTT. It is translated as CASSRGQRTDTQYF.

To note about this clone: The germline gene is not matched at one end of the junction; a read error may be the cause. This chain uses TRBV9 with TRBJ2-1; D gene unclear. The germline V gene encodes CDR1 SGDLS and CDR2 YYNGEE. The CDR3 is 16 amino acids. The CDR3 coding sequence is TGTGCCAGCACCGTAGGACGAGGAGACCGTCCCAATGAGCAGTTCTTC. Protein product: CASTVGRGDRPNEQFF.

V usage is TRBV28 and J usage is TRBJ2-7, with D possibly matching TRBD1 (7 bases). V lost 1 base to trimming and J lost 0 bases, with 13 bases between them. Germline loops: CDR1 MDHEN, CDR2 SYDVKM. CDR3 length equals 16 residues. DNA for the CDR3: TGTGCCAGCAGTTTATACCAGGGGGAGGCCTCCTACGAGCAGTACTTC. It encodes CASSLYQGEASYEQYF.

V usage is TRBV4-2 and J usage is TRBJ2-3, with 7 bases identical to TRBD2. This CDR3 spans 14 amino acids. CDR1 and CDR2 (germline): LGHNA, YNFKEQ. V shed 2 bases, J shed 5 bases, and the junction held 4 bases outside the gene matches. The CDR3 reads CASSQRIAGDTQYF. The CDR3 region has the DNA TGTGCCAGCAGCCAACGGATAGCGGGAGATACGCAGTATTTT.

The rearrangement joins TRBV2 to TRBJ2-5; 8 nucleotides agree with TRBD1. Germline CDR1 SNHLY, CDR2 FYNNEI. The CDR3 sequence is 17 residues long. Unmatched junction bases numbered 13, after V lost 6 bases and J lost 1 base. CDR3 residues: CASRGRQGSQFQETQYF. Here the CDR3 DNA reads TGTGCCAGCAGAGGACGACAGGGGTCTCAATTCCAAGAGACCCAGTACTTC.

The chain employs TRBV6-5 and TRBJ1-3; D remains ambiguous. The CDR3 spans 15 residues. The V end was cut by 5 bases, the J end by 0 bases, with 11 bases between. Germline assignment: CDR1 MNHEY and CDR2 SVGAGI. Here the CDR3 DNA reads TGTGCCAGCAGTAAAACGGGGTTCTCTGGAAACACCATATATTTT. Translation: CASSKTGFSGNTIYF.

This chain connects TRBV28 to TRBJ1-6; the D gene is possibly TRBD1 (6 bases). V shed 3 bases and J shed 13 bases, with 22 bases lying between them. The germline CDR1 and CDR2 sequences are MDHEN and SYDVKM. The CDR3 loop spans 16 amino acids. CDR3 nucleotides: TGTGCCAGCAGTTTCGGCGGAACAGGGTTAGGTTTCCCCCTCCACTTT. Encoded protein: CASSFGGTGLGFPLHF.

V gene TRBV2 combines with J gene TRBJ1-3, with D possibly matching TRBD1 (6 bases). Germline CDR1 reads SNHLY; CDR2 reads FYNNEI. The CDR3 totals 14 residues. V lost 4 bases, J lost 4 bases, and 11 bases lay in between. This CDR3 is CASSVQGLGNTIYF. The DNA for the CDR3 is TGTGCCAGCAGTGTTCAGGGGTTGGGAAACACCATATATTTT.

This chain's CDR3 is CASSPRAYNEQFF. The CDR3 DNA sequence: TGTGCCAGCAGTCCACGGGCCTACAATGAGCAGTTCTTC. The V and J genes are TRBV28 and TRBJ2-1, with D uncertain. The germline CDR1 and CDR2 sequences are MDHEN and SYDVKM. V lost 5 bases and J lost 2, with 7 bases in between. The CDR3 consists of 13 residues. The complete variable domain, with remaining parts taken from reference TRBV28 and TRBJ2-1, reads DVKVTQSSRYLVKRTGEKVFLECVQDMDHENMFWYRQDPGLGLRLIYFSYDVKMKEKGDIPEGYSVSREKKERFSLILESASTNQTSMYLCASSPRAYNEQFFGPGTRLTVL.

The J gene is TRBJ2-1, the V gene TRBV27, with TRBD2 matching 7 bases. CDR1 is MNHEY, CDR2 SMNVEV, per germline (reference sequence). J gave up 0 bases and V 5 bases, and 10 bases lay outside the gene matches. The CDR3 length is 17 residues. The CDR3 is CASSAPTSKSSYNEQFF. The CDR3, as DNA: TGTGCCAGCAGTGCCCCGACTAGCAAAAGCTCCTACAATGAGCAGTTCTTC.

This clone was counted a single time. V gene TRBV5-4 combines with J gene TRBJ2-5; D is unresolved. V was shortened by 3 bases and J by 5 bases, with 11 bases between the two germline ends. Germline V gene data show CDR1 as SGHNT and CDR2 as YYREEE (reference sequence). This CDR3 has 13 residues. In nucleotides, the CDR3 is TGTGCCAGCAGCTGGGCCCCTGGGGAGACCCAGTACTTC. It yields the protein CASSWAPGETQYF.

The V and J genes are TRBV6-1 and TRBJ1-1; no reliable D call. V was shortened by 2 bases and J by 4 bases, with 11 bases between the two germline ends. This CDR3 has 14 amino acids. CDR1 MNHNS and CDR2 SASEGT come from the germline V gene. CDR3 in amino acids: CASSEYPGSTEAFF. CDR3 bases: TGTGCCAGCAGTGAATACCCCGGGAGCACTGAAGCTTTCTTT.

For the CDR3, the DNA is TGTGCCAGCAGTGCGATGACGTACACGGAGGCTGAAGCTTTCTTT. It encodes CASSAMTYTEAEAFF. The rearrangement uses TRBV6-1 and TRBJ1-1; no definite D call. The CDR3 extends over 15 amino acids. Looked up from germline, CDR1 is MNHNS and CDR2 is SASEGT. Trimming pared 4 bases from V and 6 bases from J, leaving 18 bases between.

CDR3 sequence: CASSQPGRQDGYTF. The DNA of the CDR3 is TGCGCCAGCAGCCAACCGGGAAGGCAGGATGGCTACACCTTC. The J gene is TRBJ1-2, the V gene TRBV4-1; D is undetermined. Germline CDR1 MGHRA, CDR2 YSYEKL. The CDR3 covers 14 residues. Trimming cost V 2 bases and J 6 bases, with 13 bases left between them.

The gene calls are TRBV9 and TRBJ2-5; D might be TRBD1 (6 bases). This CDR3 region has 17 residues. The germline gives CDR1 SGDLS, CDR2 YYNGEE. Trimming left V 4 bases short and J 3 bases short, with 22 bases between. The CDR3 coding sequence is TGTGCCAGCAGCATAGAGCCGCACGGGGACAAAAAAGAGACCCAGTACTTC. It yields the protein CASSIEPHGDKKETQYF.

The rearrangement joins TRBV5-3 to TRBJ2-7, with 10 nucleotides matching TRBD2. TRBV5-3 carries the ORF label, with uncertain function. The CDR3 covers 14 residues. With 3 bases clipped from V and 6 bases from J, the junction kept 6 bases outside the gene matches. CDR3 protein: CARSWGLAFGEQYF. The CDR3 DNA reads TGTGCCAGAAGCTGGGGACTAGCGTTTGGCGAGCAGTACTTC.

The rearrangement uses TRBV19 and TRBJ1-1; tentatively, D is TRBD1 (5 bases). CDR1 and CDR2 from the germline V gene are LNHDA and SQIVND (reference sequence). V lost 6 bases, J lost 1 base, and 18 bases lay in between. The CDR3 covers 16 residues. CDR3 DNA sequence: TGTGCCAGTAGCGCTCTGTTGGGCAGGGAGAACACTGAAGCTTTCTTT. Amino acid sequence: CASSALLGRENTEAFF.

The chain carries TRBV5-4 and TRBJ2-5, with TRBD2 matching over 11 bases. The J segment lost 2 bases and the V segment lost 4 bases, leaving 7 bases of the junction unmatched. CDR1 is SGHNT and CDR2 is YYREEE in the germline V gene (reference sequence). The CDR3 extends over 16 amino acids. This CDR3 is CASSNTGTSGQETQYF. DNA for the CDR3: TGTGCCAGCAGCAATACCGGGACTAGCGGACAAGAGACCCAGTACTTC.

CDR3: CASSWTAMNTEAFF. The CDR3 region has the DNA TGTGCCAGCAGCTGGACAGCCATGAACACTGAAGCTTTCTTT. V and J are TRBV6-1 and TRBJ1-1, with D possibly TRBD1 on 6 matching bases. There are 14 residues in the CDR3. The germline V gene encodes CDR1 MNHNS and CDR2 SASEGT. Trimming took 6 bases from V and 0 from J, leaving 11 bases between them.

The CDR3 DNA reads as TGCGCCAGCAGCCAGATCGCGGGACTAGCGGGACAAAGATCCTACAATGAGCAGTTCTTC. This sequence encodes CASSQIAGLAGQRSYNEQFF. The chain uses TRBV4-1 and TRBJ2-1; 13 bases are shared with TRBD2. This CDR3 spans 20 amino acids. Germline assignment: CDR1 MGHRA and CDR2 YSYEKL. J was trimmed by 1 base and V by 3 bases; bases with no gene match: 12.